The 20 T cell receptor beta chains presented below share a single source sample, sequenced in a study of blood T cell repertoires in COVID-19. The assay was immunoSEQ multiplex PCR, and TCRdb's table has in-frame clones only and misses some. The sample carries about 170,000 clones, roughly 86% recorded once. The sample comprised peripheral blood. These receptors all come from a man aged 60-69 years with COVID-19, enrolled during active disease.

The CDR3 sequence is CASSLASGGSANYGYTF. CDR3 DNA: TGTGCCAGCAGCTTAGCGTCAGGGGGCTCGGCTAACTATGGCTACACCTTC. The chain carries TRBV7-2 and TRBJ1-2, with 8 positions matching TRBD1. The ends lost 0 bases at V and 0 bases at J; junction bases unmatched: 6. Germline CDR1 reads SGHTA; CDR2 reads FQGNSA. This CDR3 has 17 amino acids.

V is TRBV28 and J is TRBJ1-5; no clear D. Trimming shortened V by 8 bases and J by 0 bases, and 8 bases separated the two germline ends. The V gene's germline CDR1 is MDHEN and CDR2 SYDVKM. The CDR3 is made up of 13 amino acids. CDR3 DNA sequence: TGTGCCAGCCTTCCTTATAGCAATCAGCCCCAGCATTTT. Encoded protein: CASLPYSNQPQHF.

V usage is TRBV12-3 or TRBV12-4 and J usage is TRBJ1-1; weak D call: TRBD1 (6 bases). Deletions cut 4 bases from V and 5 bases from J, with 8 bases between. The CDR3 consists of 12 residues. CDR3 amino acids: CASSSDRTEAFF. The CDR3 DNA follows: TGTGCCAGCAGTTCCGACAGGACTGAAGCTTTCTTT.

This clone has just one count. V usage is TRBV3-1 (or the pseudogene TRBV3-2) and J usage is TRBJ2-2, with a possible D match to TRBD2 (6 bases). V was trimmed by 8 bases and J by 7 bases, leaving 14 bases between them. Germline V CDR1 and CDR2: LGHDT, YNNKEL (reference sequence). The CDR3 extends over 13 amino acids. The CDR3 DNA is TGTGCCAGCCGCCGGGACTTAAGCGGGGAGCTGTTTTTT. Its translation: CASRRDLSGELFF.

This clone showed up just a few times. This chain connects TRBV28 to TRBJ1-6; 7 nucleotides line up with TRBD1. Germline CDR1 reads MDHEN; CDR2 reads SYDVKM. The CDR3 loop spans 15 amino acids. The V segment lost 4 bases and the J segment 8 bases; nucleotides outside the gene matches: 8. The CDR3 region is CASSSADRAYSPLHF. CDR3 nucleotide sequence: TGTGCCAGCAGTTCCGCCGACAGGGCTTATTCACCCCTCCACTTT.

The CDR3 loop reads CASSYIDSPLHF. As DNA, the CDR3 is TGTGCCAGCAGTTACATAGATTCACCCCTCCACTTT. The chain joins TRBV6-5 to TRBJ1-6; D is unclear. Germline V CDR1 and CDR2: MNHEY, SVGAGI. The CDR3 consists of 12 residues. The V end was cut by 2 bases, the J end by 8 bases, with 4 bases between.

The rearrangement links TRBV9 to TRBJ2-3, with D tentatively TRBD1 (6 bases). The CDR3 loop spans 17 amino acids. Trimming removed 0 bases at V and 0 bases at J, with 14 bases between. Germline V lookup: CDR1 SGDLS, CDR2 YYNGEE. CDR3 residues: CASSVASGHLSTDTQYF. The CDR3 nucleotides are TGTGCCAGCAGCGTAGCGTCGGGACACCTTAGCACAGATACGCAGTATTTT.

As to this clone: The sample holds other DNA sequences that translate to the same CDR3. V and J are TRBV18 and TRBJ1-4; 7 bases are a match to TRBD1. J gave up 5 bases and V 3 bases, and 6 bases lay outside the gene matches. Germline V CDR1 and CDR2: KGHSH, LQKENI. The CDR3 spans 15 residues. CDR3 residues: CASSPPGQNNEKLFF. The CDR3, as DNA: TGTGCCAGCTCACCCCCGGGACAGAACAATGAAAAACTGTTTTTT.

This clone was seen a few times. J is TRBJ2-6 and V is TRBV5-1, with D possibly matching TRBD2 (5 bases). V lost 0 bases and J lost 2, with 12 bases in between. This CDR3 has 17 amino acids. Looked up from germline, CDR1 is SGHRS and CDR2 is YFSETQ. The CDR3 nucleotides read TGCGCCAGCAGCTTGGACCTCTCCGGGGCTGGGGCCAACGTCCTGACTTTC. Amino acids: CASSLDLSGAGANVLTF.

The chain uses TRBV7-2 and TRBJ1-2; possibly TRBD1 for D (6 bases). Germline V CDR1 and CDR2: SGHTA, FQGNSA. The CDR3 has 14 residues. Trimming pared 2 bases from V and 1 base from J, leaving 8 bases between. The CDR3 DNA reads TGTGCCAGCAGCTTAAGGACAGTTAACTATGGCTACACCTTC. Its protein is CASSLRTVNYGYTF.

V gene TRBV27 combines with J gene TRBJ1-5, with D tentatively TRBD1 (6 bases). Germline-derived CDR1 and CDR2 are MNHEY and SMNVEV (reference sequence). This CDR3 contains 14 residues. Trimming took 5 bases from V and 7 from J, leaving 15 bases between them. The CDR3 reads CASSLQGLGQPQHF. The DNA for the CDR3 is TGTGCCAGCAGTCTCCAGGGGTTAGGGCAGCCCCAGCATTTT.

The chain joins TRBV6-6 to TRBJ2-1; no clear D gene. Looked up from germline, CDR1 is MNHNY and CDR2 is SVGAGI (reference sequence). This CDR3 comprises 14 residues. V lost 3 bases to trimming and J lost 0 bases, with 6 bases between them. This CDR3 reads CASSYGSSYNEQFF. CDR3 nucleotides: TGTGCCAGCAGTTATGGTAGCTCCTACAATGAGCAGTTCTTC.

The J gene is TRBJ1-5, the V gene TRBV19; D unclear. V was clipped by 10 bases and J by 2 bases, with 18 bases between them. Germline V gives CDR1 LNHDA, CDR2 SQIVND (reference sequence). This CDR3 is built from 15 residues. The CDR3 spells CATGGSVFGNQPQHF. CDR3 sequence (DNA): TGTGCCACCGGCGGGAGTGTTTTCGGCAATCAGCCCCAGCATTTT.

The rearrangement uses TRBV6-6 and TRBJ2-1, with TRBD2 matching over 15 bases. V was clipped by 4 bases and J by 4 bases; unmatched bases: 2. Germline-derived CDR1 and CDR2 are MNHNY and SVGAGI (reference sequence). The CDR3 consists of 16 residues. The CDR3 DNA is TGTGCCAGCAGTTTGGGACTAGCGGGGGGATACAATGAGCAGTTCTTC. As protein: CASSLGLAGGYNEQFF.

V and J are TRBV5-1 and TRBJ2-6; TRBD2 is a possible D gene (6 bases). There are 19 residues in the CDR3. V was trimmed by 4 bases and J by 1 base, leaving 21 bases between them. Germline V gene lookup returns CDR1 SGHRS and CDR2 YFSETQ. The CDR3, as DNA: TGCGCCAGCAGCCCACTCGGTGGGGGGAGTGGGTCTGGGGCCAACGTCCTGACTTTC. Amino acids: CASSPLGGGSGSGANVLTF.

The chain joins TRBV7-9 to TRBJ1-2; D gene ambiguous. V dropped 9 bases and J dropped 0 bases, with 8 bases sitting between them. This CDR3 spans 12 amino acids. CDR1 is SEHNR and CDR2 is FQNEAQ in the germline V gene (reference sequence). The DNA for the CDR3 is TGTGCCAGTTACCAGGCTAACTATGGCTACACCTTC. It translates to CASYQANYGYTF.

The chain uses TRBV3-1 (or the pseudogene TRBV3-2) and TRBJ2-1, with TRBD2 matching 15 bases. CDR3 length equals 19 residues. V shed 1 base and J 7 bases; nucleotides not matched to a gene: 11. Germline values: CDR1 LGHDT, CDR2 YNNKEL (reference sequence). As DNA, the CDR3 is TGTGCCAGCAGCCAAGTCCTGCGGACTAGCGGGAGGGATGGAAATGAGCAGTTCTTC. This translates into CASSQVLRTSGRDGNEQFF.

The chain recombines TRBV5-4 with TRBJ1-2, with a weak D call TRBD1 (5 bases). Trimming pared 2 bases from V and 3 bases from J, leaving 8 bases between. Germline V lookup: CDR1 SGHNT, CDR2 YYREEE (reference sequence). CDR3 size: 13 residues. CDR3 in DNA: TGTGCCAGCAGCTTTGGGGGGGACTATGGCTACACCTTC. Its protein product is CASSFGGDYGYTF.

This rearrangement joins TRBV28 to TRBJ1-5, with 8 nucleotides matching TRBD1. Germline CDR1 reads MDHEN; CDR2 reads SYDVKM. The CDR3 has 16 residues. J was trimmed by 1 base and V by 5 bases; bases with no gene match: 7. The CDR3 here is CASSRKTGVSNQPQHF. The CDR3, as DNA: TGTGCCAGCAGTCGTAAGACAGGGGTGAGCAATCAGCCCCAGCATTTT.

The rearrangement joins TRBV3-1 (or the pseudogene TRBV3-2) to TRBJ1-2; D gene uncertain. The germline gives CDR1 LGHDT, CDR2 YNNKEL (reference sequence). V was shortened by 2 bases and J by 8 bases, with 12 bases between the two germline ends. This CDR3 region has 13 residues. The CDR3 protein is CASSQQKNGGYTF. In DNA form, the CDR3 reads TGTGCCAGCAGCCAACAAAAAAACGGGGGCTACACCTTC.